The 31 T cell receptor beta chains reported below all come from one sample, sequenced in a study of shared clonotypes between healthy human individuals. Sequencing was performed with immunoSEQ multiplex PCR; in TCRdb, only in-frame clones are kept and a portion is missing. The sample consists of 2 million to 2.5 million clones, roughly 93% of them appearing once. The material sequenced was naive CD4+ T cells from PBMCs. Subset meaning: CD45RA+ positively selected. The receptors here all came from a man between 18 and 35 years old in good health. Some clones in this sample may be carry-over from other donors' samples.

The chain employs TRBV18 and TRBJ1-2; TRBD1 might be the D (5 bases). The V end lost 6 bases, the J end lost 4 bases, and 18 bases lay between the germline ends. Germline assignment: CDR1 KGHSH and CDR2 LQKENI. This CDR3 spans 15 amino acids. As DNA, the CDR3 is TGTGCCAGCTCCTCATATGACAGAGGGTCCTATGGCTACACCTTC. It translates to CASSSYDRGSYGYTF.

The V gene is TRBV9, the J gene TRBJ1-2; D is possibly TRBD1 (6 bases). CDR1 SGDLS and CDR2 YYNGEE come from the germline V gene. This CDR3 comprises 17 residues. Trimming cost V 5 bases and J 2 bases, with 22 bases left between them. The CDR3 is CASSGGFHREENYGYTF. CDR3 nucleotides: TGTGCCAGCAGTGGGGGTTTTCACAGGGAGGAAAACTATGGCTACACCTTC.

Note on this clone: This sample also contains other DNA sequences that code for the same CDR3. The chain has TRBV5-1 and TRBJ2-5; D is undetermined. This CDR3 has 13 amino acids. Per germline, CDR1 SGHRS and CDR2 YFSETQ. V dropped 3 bases and J dropped 0 bases, with 6 bases sitting between them. In nucleotides, the CDR3 is TGCGCCAGCAGCTCTCTGTACCAAGAGACCCAGTACTTC. This codes for CASSSLYQETQYF. Full variable domain (remainder filled in from reference TRBV5-1 and TRBJ2-5): KAGVTQTPRYLIKTRGQQVTLSCSPISGHRSVSWYQQTPGQGLQFLFEYFSETQRNKGNFPGRFSGRQFSNSRSEMNVSTLELGDSALYLCASSSLYQETQYFGPGTRLLVL.

The J gene is TRBJ1-1, the V gene TRBV5-8; D call uncertain. V lost 1 base to trimming and J lost 5 bases, with 9 bases between them. Germline CDR1 reads SGHTS; CDR2 reads YDEGEE. The CDR3 totals 13 residues. Here the CDR3 DNA reads TGTGCCAGCAGCTTGACCCTAGCGACTGAAGCTTTCTTT. Translating it yields CASSLTLATEAFF. Full variable domain (remainder filled in from reference TRBV5-8 and TRBJ1-1): EAGVTQSPTHLIKTRGQQATLRCSPISGHTSVYWYQQALGLGLQFLLWYDEGEERNRGNFPPRFSGRQFPNYSSELNVNALELEDSALYLCASSLTLATEAFFGQGTRLTVV.

The J gene is TRBJ2-1, the V gene TRBV9; TRBD2 agrees at 9 bases. V lost 0 bases and J lost 5; bases outside the gene matches: 6. This CDR3 has 16 amino acids. From germline, CDR1 is SGDLS and CDR2 YYNGEE. Here the CDR3 reads CASSVGSGSSHNEQFF. The CDR3 DNA reads as TGTGCCAGCAGCGTAGGTAGCGGGAGTAGCCACAATGAGCAGTTCTTC.

There are a few counts of this clone. Distinct nucleotide sequences in the sample also encode this CDR3. CDR3 DNA sequence: TGTGCCAGCAGTTTACAGGGGTACACTGAAGCTTTCTTT. Translation gives CASSLQGYTEAFF. The rearrangement links TRBV6-5 to TRBJ1-1; 7 nucleotides line up with TRBD1. Germline V lookup: CDR1 MNHEY, CDR2 SVGAGI. The CDR3 has 13 residues. Trimming at V came to 4 bases and at J to 3 bases, leaving 2 bases not matched to a gene.

The V and J genes are TRBV11-2 and TRBJ2-1; no clear D. V gave up 1 base and J gave up 3 bases, with 10 bases separating them. This CDR3 has 15 amino acids. Germline-derived CDR1 and CDR2 are SGHAT and FQNNGV. The CDR3 nucleotides are TGTGCCAGCAGCTTAGTCGGGCCACGCTACAATGAGCAGTTCTTC. Translated, it gives CASSLVGPRYNEQFF.

The chain employs TRBV4-3 and TRBJ1-2, with 9 bases aligning to TRBD1. Germline V gene lookup returns CDR1 LGHNA and CDR2 YSLEER. V shed 0 bases and J 7 bases; nucleotides not matched to a gene: 12. The CDR3 spans 17 residues. The CDR3 region is CASSQDLVGTGKGGYTF. CDR3 bases: TGCGCCAGCAGCCAAGACCTAGTTGGGACAGGGAAAGGTGGCTACACCTTC.

The rearrangement joins TRBV9 to TRBJ1-1; D may be TRBD1 (6 bases). The CDR3 totals 15 residues. V shed 0 bases and J shed 6 bases, with 15 bases lying between them. The germline V gene encodes CDR1 SGDLS and CDR2 YYNGEE. The CDR3 nucleotides are TGTGCCAGCAGCGTAGAGGGGGTGGCAGCCCCTGAAGCTTTCTTT. This gives the protein CASSVEGVAAPEAFF.

This chain connects TRBV6-5 to TRBJ2-4, with TRBD2 as a possible D gene (5 bases). The germline V gene has CDR1 MNHEY and CDR2 SVGAGI. The germline V and J ends were trimmed by 7 bases and 1 base, with 14 bases remaining between them. The CDR3 totals 15 residues. CDR3 DNA: TGTGCCAGCAAAGTGGGAGCCCCCGCCAAAAACATTCAGTACTTC. As protein: CASKVGAPAKNIQYF.

Of note for this clone: Different DNA sequences within this sample yield the same CDR3. V is TRBV7-2 and J is TRBJ1-1; D remains ambiguous. V was pared by 2 bases and J by 1 base, with 5 bases between. This CDR3 has 13 amino acids. CDR1 and CDR2 (germline): SGHTA, FQGNSA. CDR3: CASSLRQNTEAFF. Written as DNA, the CDR3 is TGTGCCAGCAGCTTAAGGCAGAACACTGAAGCTTTCTTT.

For the CDR3, the DNA is TGTGCCAGCAGCGTAGCGGGGACCGAGAAGACCCAGTACTTC. Translating gives CASSVAGTEKTQYF. V and J are TRBV9 and TRBJ2-5, with D tentatively TRBD1 or TRBD2 (5 bases each). CDR1 and CDR2 (germline): SGDLS, YYNGEE. Trimming left V 0 bases short and J 6 bases short, with 12 bases between. The length of the CDR3 is 14 residues.

V and J are TRBV5-5 and TRBJ1-4, with D hard to call. Trimming removed 2 bases from V and 3 bases from J, with 5 bases in between. Germline loops: CDR1 SGHKS, CDR2 YYEKEE (reference sequence). The CDR3 has 13 amino acids. The CDR3 DNA reads as TGTGCCAGCAGCTTAATGGCTAATGAAAAACTGTTTTTT. Protein product: CASSLMANEKLFF. The full variable domain, in which reference TRBV5-5 and TRBJ1-4 provide the parts outside the CDR3, is DAGVTQSPTHLIKTRGQQVTLRCSPISGHKSVSWYQQVLGQGPQFIFQYYEKEERGRGNFPDRFSARQFPNYSSELNVNALLLGDSALYLCASSLMANEKLFFGSGTQLSVL.

V usage is TRBV4-3 and J usage is TRBJ1-2; D possibly corresponds to TRBD1 (5 bases). The length of the CDR3 is 13 residues. Germline V gene sequence: CDR1 LGHNA, CDR2 YSLEER. The V and J ends lost 0 bases and 11 bases respectively, with 13 bases between them. CDR3 amino acids: CASSQEGAGPYTF. DNA of the CDR3: TGCGCCAGCAGCCAAGAAGGGGCAGGACCATACACCTTC.

The rearrangement joins TRBV7-8 to TRBJ1-1; D not certain. Per the germline V gene, CDR1 is SGHVS and CDR2 is FQNEAQ. The CDR3 totals 16 residues. V shed 2 bases and J shed 0 bases, with 13 bases lying between them. CDR3 DNA sequence: TGTGCCAGCAGCTTACTCGCTGTCACCATGAACACTGAAGCTTTCTTT. Translated: CASSLLAVTMNTEAFF.

CDR3 nucleotide sequence: TGTGCCAGCAGTGAGGACGGGAGGGCCTACAATGAGCAGTTCTTC. It specifies CASSEDGRAYNEQFF. The gene calls are TRBV6-1 and TRBJ2-1; 8 bases match TRBD2. After removal of 3 bases from V and 2 bases from J, the junction contained 3 bases not matched to a gene. This CDR3 is built from 15 residues. Germline loops: CDR1 MNHNS, CDR2 SASEGT.

V is TRBV9 and J is TRBJ2-7; D gene unclear. Germline lookup yields CDR1 SGDLS and CDR2 YYNGEE. Trimming cost V 2 bases and J 7 bases, with 13 bases left between them. The CDR3 runs to 13 residues. This CDR3 reads CASSVAPLREQYF. DNA of the CDR3: TGTGCCAGCAGCGTCGCCCCCCTACGAGAGCAGTACTTC.

The chain links TRBV7-8 to TRBJ2-1; 7 nucleotides line up with TRBD2. J was trimmed by 8 bases and V by 5 bases; bases with no gene match: 9. Germline V gene lookup returns CDR1 SGHVS and CDR2 FQNEAQ. CDR3 length: 14 amino acids. The CDR3 sequence is CASSPKGLTDEQFF. The CDR3 DNA reads as TGTGCCAGCAGCCCAAAGGGACTAACGGATGAGCAGTTCTTC.

This clone has only one observation. The same CDR3 is also encoded by other DNA sequences in this sample. The chain links TRBV30 to TRBJ1-3; D is undetermined. The CDR3 contains 13 residues. V lost 0 bases to trimming and J lost 4 bases, with 7 bases between them. The V gene's germline CDR1 is GTSNPN and CDR2 SVGIG (reference sequence). CDR3 nucleotide sequence: TGTGCCTGGAGTGTAACCAGCGGAAACACCATATATTTT. This translates into CAWSVTSGNTIYF. Looking up the rest from reference TRBV30 and TRBJ1-3 gives the full variable domain: SQTIHQWPATLVQPVGSPLSLECTVEGTSNPNLYWYRQAAGRGLQLLFYSVGIGQISSEVPQNLSASRPQDRQFILSSKKLLLSDSGFYLCAWSVTSGNTIYFGEGSWLTVV.

This chain links TRBV11-2 with TRBJ2-6; D is uncertain. V lost 4 bases, J lost 2 bases, and 15 bases lay in between. The CDR3 is made up of 17 amino acids. Germline CDR1 and CDR2: SGHAT and FQNNGV. CDR3 region: CASSSRPEPTGANVLTF. The CDR3 nucleotides read TGTGCCAGCAGCTCCCGACCCGAACCCACTGGGGCCAACGTCCTGACTTTC. The full variable domain, completed using reference TRBV11-2 and TRBJ2-6, is EAGVAQSPRYKIIEKRQSVAFWCNPISGHATLYWYQQILGQGPKLLIQFQNNGVVDDSQLPKDRFSAERLKGVDSTLKIQPAKLEDSAVYLCASSSRPEPTGANVLTFGAGSRLTVL.

The chain is built from TRBV15 and TRBJ2-2; 10 bases fit TRBD2. Germline V CDR1 and CDR2: LNHNV, YYDKDF (reference sequence). There are 17 residues in the CDR3. V shed 0 bases, J shed 4 bases, and the junction held 5 bases outside the gene matches. CDR3 amino acids: CATSRDHGTSVTGELFF. As DNA, the CDR3 is TGTGCCACCAGCAGAGATCACGGGACTAGCGTCACCGGGGAGCTGTTTTTT.

This sequence joins TRBV6-4 and TRBJ1-6; D not certain. The CDR3 has 16 residues. Per the germline V gene, CDR1 is MRHNA and CDR2 is SNTAGT. Trimming cost V 5 bases and J 2 bases, with 13 bases left between them. The CDR3 nucleotides read TGTGCCAGCAGTAAGGGCAGTAGGCCCTATAATTCACCCCTCCACTTT. Its protein is CASSKGSRPYNSPLHF.

The chain combines TRBV30 with TRBJ2-2; the D gene could be TRBD1 or TRBD2 (5 bases each). CDR3 size: 14 residues. The V gene's germline CDR1 is GTSNPN and CDR2 SVGIG (reference sequence). V gave up 4 bases and J gave up 3 bases, with 12 bases separating them. CDR3 DNA sequence: TGTGCCTGGAAGTACGGGACGGACACCGGGGAGCTGTTTTTT. Translation gives CAWKYGTDTGELFF.

The V call is TRBV18, the J call TRBJ1-1, with D possibly TRBD1 on 5 matching bases. V shed 1 base and J shed 0 bases, with 9 bases lying between them. The CDR3 covers 15 residues. CDR1 KGHSH and CDR2 LQKENI come from the germline V gene. CDR3 loop: CASSPQQELNTEAFF. The CDR3 DNA reads TGTGCCAGCTCACCACAACAGGAACTGAACACTGAAGCTTTCTTT.

The chain is built from TRBV19 and TRBJ2-1; TRBD2 matches 10 bases. From germline, CDR1 is LNHDA and CDR2 SQIVND (reference sequence). The CDR3 extends over 18 amino acids. J was trimmed by 2 bases and V by 3 bases; bases with no gene match: 10. CDR3 protein: CASSIRLAGVGPYNEQFF. CDR3 DNA sequence: TGTGCCAGTAGTATCCGTCTAGCGGGAGTCGGCCCCTACAATGAGCAGTTCTTC.

The rearrangement uses TRBV2 and TRBJ2-5; 9 bases are a match to TRBD2. V gave up 4 bases and J gave up 5 bases; unmatched junction bases: 11. Germline loops: CDR1 SNHLY, CDR2 FYNNEI. The CDR3 spans 16 residues. The CDR3 DNA reads TGTGCCAGCAGTGGAGGATTAGCGGGAGTGGGGGAGACCCAGTACTTC. Translation: CASSGGLAGVGETQYF. Full variable domain (rest looked up from reference TRBV2 and TRBJ2-5): EPEVTQTPSHQVTQMGQEVILRCVPISNHLYFYWYRQILGQKVEFLVSFYNNEISEKSEIFDDQFSVERPDGSNFTLKIRSTKLEDSAMYFCASSGGLAGVGETQYFGPGTRLLVL.

Remarks on this clone: This sample also contains other DNA sequences that code for the same CDR3. The chain recombines TRBV7-2 with TRBJ2-7; 14 positions agree with TRBD2. The CDR3 extends over 16 amino acids. Germline V gene sequence: CDR1 SGHTA, CDR2 FQGNSA. Unmatched junction bases numbered 1, after V lost 1 base and J lost 2 bases. The CDR3 loop is CASSLGLAGGAYEQYF. The CDR3 coding sequence is TGTGCCAGCAGCTTAGGACTAGCGGGAGGGGCCTACGAGCAGTACTTC. The whole variable domain, remainder taken from reference TRBV7-2 and TRBJ2-7, is GAGVSQSPSNKVTEKGKDVELRCDPISGHTALYWYRQSLGQGLEFLIYFQGNSAPDKSGLPSDRFSAERTGGSVSTLTIQRTQQEDSAVYLCASSLGLAGGAYEQYFGPGTRLTVT.

The V and J genes are TRBV6-4 and TRBJ1-1, with TRBD1 matching over 9 bases. CDR1 MRHNA and CDR2 SNTAGT come from the germline V gene. The ends lost 3 bases at V and 1 base at J; junction bases unmatched: 0. The CDR3 has 14 residues. Here the CDR3 reads CASSEGQGNTEAFF. For the CDR3, the DNA is TGTGCCAGCAGTGAGGGACAGGGGAACACTGAAGCTTTCTTT.

The gene calls are TRBV9 and TRBJ2-1, with a weak D call TRBD1 (5 bases). The germline gives CDR1 SGDLS, CDR2 YYNGEE. The CDR3 is made up of 15 amino acids. Trimming shortened V by 0 bases and J by 3 bases, and 10 bases separated the two germline ends. The CDR3 sequence is CASSVVATDYNEQFF. CDR3 bases: TGTGCCAGCAGCGTAGTGGCGACAGACTACAATGAGCAGTTCTTC.

The chain uses TRBV5-1 and TRBJ2-2, with 8 bases matching TRBD1. Trimming removed 3 bases from V and 13 bases from J; junction bases left unmatched: 11. Germline V lookup: CDR1 SGHRS, CDR2 YFSETQ. The CDR3 has 14 amino acids. The CDR3 is CASSSGTGEGWLFF. Here the CDR3 DNA reads TGCGCCAGCAGCTCGGGGACAGGAGAAGGTTGGCTGTTTTTT.

CDR3 residues: CAWSSGTGELFF. The CDR3, as DNA: TGTGCCTGGTCTAGTGGGACCGGGGAGCTGTTTTTT. The chain employs TRBV30 and TRBJ2-2, with D uncertain. The CDR3 is 12 amino acids. The germline V gene encodes CDR1 GTSNPN and CDR2 SVGIG (reference sequence). V was cut by 5 bases and J by 5 bases, with 9 bases left in between.